These 18 T cell receptor beta chains were sequenced from one sample in a study of T-cell memory formation after mild COVID-19. TCRdb redid the calling of the 5' RACE reads with MiXCR, one entry per CDR3 protein. Altogether fewer than 250,000 distinct CDR3 sequences are present, 25% to 35% being singletons, with the ten largest covering more than 9.5%. The sequenced sample consisted of PBMCs or a T cell subset sorted from them (not recorded which). All receptors derive from an adult woman who had mild COVID-19 (a few samples of this study predate the infection). Cell type and time point are not known.

J is TRBJ2-6 and V is TRBV12-3 or TRBV12-4; D is possibly TRBD1 (5 bases). CDR3 length equals 16 residues. Trimming took off 1 base at V and 1 base at J, with 8 bases between the two ends. CDR3 protein: CASSLGGMSGANVLTF. The CDR3 nucleotides read TGTGCCAGCAGTTTAGGGGGCATGTCTGGGGCCAACGTCCTGACTTTC.

This clonotype has a handful of counts. The J gene is TRBJ2-7, the V gene TRBV2; no definite D call. The CDR3 is 11 residues long. Germline V CDR1 and CDR2: SNHLY, FYNNEI. The V and J ends lost 6 bases and 3 bases respectively, with 6 bases between them. The CDR3, as DNA: TGTGCCAGCAGGACAAGCTACGAGCAGTACTTC. Amino acids: CASRTSYEQYF.

This clonotype was counted a few times. V gene TRBV6-5 combines with J gene TRBJ1-1; 9 bases align to TRBD1. V shed 4 bases, J shed 3 bases, and the junction held 6 bases outside the gene matches. The CDR3 has 15 amino acids. Germline V gene sequence: CDR1 MNHEY, CDR2 SVGAGI. The CDR3 nucleotides are TGTGCCAGCAGTTCCTCCGGGACAGGGTACACTGAAGCTTTCTTT. Amino acids: CASSSSGTGYTEAFF.

This chain links TRBV5-5 with TRBJ2-1; no reliable D call. The germline V gene encodes CDR1 SGHKS and CDR2 YYEKEE (reference sequence). The CDR3 totals 13 residues. V was cut by 4 bases and J by 5 bases, with 10 bases left in between. The CDR3 is CASSATNDNEQFF. CDR3 bases: TGTGCCAGCAGCGCAACGAACGACAATGAGCAGTTCTTC.

The chain links TRBV7-2 to TRBJ2-7; perhaps TRBD1 as D (5 bases). The CDR3 runs 15 residues. Germline lookup yields CDR1 SGHTA and CDR2 FQGNSA. Deletions cut 1 base from V and 2 bases from J, with 12 bases between. As DNA, the CDR3 is TGTGCCAGCAGCTTAGAAGGGGCTGGAGCCTACGAGCAGTACTTC. This encodes CASSLEGAGAYEQYF.

In its sample, this clonotype was seen a few times. The genes are TRBV7-3 and TRBJ1-2; tentatively, D is TRBD1 (5 bases). The CDR3 totals 15 residues. Trimming took 4 bases from V and 0 from J, leaving 12 bases between them. Germline CDR1 and CDR2: SGHTA and FQGTGA. The CDR3 region is CASSSGDGSNYGYTF. CDR3 in DNA: TGTGCCAGCAGCTCCGGGGACGGATCTAACTATGGCTACACCTTC.

The J gene is TRBJ2-4, the V gene TRBV12-3 or TRBV12-4; D remains ambiguous. V was pared by 5 bases and J by 5 bases, with 7 bases between. This CDR3 has 12 residues. Here the CDR3 DNA reads TGTGCCAGCAGTCATACCCAAAACATTCAGTACTTC. Its protein is CASSHTQNIQYF.

V is TRBV6-2 or TRBV6-3 and J is TRBJ2-7; D is possibly TRBD2 (5 bases). With 7 bases removed from V and 6 bases from J, the gap between germline ends came to 19 bases. CDR1 is MNHEY, CDR2 SVGEGT, per germline. This CDR3 comprises 14 residues. The DNA of the CDR3 is TGTGCCAGCAATACTGGGCCTCGGGGTGGCGAGCAGTACGTC. Its protein product is CASNTGPRGGEQYV.

This clonotype was observed a few times. This chain uses TRBV10-3 with TRBJ1-2, with unresolved D. CDR1 is ENHRY and CDR2 is SYGVKD in the germline V gene. V lost 0 bases, J lost 4 bases, and 3 bases lay in between. The CDR3 sequence is 12 residues long. The CDR3 coding sequence is TGTGCCATCAGTGAGTCGCGCTATGGCTACACCTTC. Translated: CAISESRYGYTF.

The V call is TRBV20-1, the J call TRBJ2-7, with D perhaps TRBD1 (6 bases). V gave up 0 bases and J gave up 3 bases, with 21 bases separating them. CDR1 DFQATT and CDR2 SNEGSKA come from the germline V gene (reference sequence). CDR3 size: 17 residues. CDR3 amino acids: CSARDADSDPRLYEQYF. CDR3 DNA: TGCAGTGCTAGAGATGCGGACAGCGATCCTCGGCTCTACGAGCAGTACTTC.

The chain recombines TRBV6-4 with TRBJ2-3, with TRBD2 matching 10 bases. CDR3 length: 16 residues. CDR1 and CDR2 (germline): MRHNA, SNTAGT. After removal of 2 bases from V and 6 bases from J, the junction contained 8 bases not matched to a gene. The CDR3: CASSDGISGGSDTQYF. In DNA form, the CDR3 reads TGTGCCAGCAGTGACGGAATTAGCGGGGGGTCGGATACGCAGTATTTT.

The chain employs TRBV5-1 and TRBJ1-3; TRBD1 is a possible D gene (5 bases). The V and J ends lost 4 bases and 0 bases respectively, with 17 bases between them. This CDR3 comprises 17 residues. Germline CDR1 SGHRS, CDR2 YFSETQ. The chain's CDR3 is CASSASVTGNSGNTIYF. CDR3 DNA: TGCGCCAGCAGCGCCTCTGTTACAGGCAACTCTGGAAACACCATATATTTT.

The rearrangement links TRBV4-3 to TRBJ2-1, with D unresolved. Trimming stripped 0 bases from V and 3 bases from J, with 9 bases between. The germline V gene encodes CDR1 LGHNA and CDR2 YSLEER. CDR3 length: 15 residues. The CDR3 spells CASSQELVLYNEQFF. As DNA, the CDR3 is TGCGCCAGCAGCCAAGAATTAGTCCTCTACAATGAGCAGTTCTTC.

This chain links TRBV29-1 with TRBJ2-5; 7 positions agree with TRBD2. The ends lost 7 bases at V and 1 base at J; junction bases unmatched: 21. CDR3 size: 18 residues. Germline V gene data show CDR1 as SQVTM and CDR2 as ANQGSEA. The CDR3 bases are TGCAGCGGGGGGGGTAGCGGGTCCGGGAGAAGTTCCCAAGAGACCCAGTACTTC. Protein product: CSGGGSGSGRSSQETQYF.

The rearrangement uses TRBV12-3 or TRBV12-4 and TRBJ2-1; TRBD2 matches 9 bases. Unmatched junction bases numbered 8, after V lost 4 bases and J lost 4 bases. The CDR3 spans 16 residues. The CDR3 coding sequence is TGTGCCAGCAGTTCCCGACTAGCGGAGCATTACAATGAGCAGTTCTTC. It is translated as CASSSRLAEHYNEQFF.

This chain connects TRBV24-1 to TRBJ1-2; 11 bases match TRBD1. The CDR3 is 16 amino acids. V trimming: 2 bases; J trimming: 3 bases; junction bases outside the gene matches: 4. Germline CDR1 is KGHDR and CDR2 is SFDVKD. DNA of the CDR3: TGTGCCACCAGTGATTCGGGACAGGGGGTCTACTATGGCTACACCTTC. Translation: CATSDSGQGVYYGYTF.

The chain combines TRBV10-3 with TRBJ1-4; D is unclear. Germline CDR1 is ENHRY and CDR2 is SYGVKD. V was shortened by 0 bases and J by 3 bases, with 8 bases between the two germline ends. The CDR3 covers 15 residues. DNA for the CDR3: TGTGCCATCAGTGAGTCGAGTGGGGCTAATGAAAAACTGTTTTTT. It specifies CAISESSGANEKLFF.

The chain combines TRBV7-9 with TRBJ2-1; 16 positions match TRBD2. The V segment lost 4 bases and the J segment 8 bases; nucleotides outside the gene matches: 8. CDR3 length equals 17 residues. The germline V gene has CDR1 SEHNR and CDR2 FQNEAQ (reference sequence). In nucleotides, the CDR3 is TGTGCCAGCAGCTGGGGGACTAGCGGGAGGGCCTGGGATGAGCAGTTCTTC. Its translation is CASSWGTSGRAWDEQFF. The variable domain in full, completed from reference TRBV7-9 and TRBJ2-1, reads DTGVSQNPRHKITKRGQNVTFRCDPISEHNRLYWYRQTLGQGPEFLTYFQNEAQLEKSRLLSDRFSAERPKGSFSTLEIQRTEQGDSAMYLCASSWGTSGRAWDEQFFGPGTRLTVL.